This T cell receptor beta chain was observed in a study of shared clonotypes between healthy human individuals. Study-wide findings and caveats: The genetic and exposure-history diversity represented was limited by few donors. Blood was the sole source, and tissue repertoires probably differ. Expectations were that clonotype sharing among donors would be affected by sequencing depth.

Repertoires were generated with immunoSEQ multiplex PCR, while TCRdb's copy carries only in-frame clones and drops some. The sample contains 550,000 to 700,000 clones, approximately 73% of which appear only once. Points on this clone: Its antigen is not identified.

The origin of this receptor is a woman under 40 in good health. The specimen sequenced was memory CD4+ T cells sorted from blood. Subset defined: CD45RA-negative fraction.

DNA for the CDR3: TGTGCCAGCAGCCCTAAGGGACTAGCGGGCCCAGAGACCCAGTACTTC. It translates to CASSPKGLAGPETQYF. This chain joins TRBV11-2 and TRBJ2-5, with 12 bases fitting TRBD2. Germline lookup yields CDR1 SGHAT and CDR2 FQNNGV. This CDR3 has 16 residues. The ends lost 5 bases at V and 4 bases at J; junction bases unmatched: 8.